This T cell receptor beta chain is drawn from a study of cytomegalovirus exposure and HLA in healthy donors. Broader study findings: Certain sequence variants were highly shared and formed a cluster, and this cluster was likely a sequencing artifact. Specific recognition of CMV antigens was confirmed in vitro for a few chains (all CMV-associated). Donors belonging to an Asian-associated ancestry cluster reportedly showed fewer N-insertions in productive TCRs than the roughly 670-donor mean, according to what a later analysis found.

PCR employed 60 Vbeta and 13 Jbeta primers. The repertoire was sequenced with immunoSEQ multiplex PCR; TCRdb's copy has only in-frame clones and lacks some. The profile shows almost 70,000 clones, roughly two thirds of them singletons. Comments on this clone: No antigen is known for it.

Germline lookup yields CDR1 SGDLS and CDR2 YYNGEE. The CDR3 extends over 15 amino acids. J gave up 3 bases and V 5 bases, and 6 bases lay outside the gene matches. The sample taken for sequencing was PBMCs. The chain carries TRBV9 and TRBJ2-7; TRBD2 agrees at 12 bases. The source of this sequence is a male donor in good health and CMV-seropositive. CDR3 nucleotide sequence: TGTGCCAGCAGTCAGACTAGCGGGGGAATCTACGAGCAGTACTTC. It is translated as CASSQTSGGIYEQYF.